Presented here are 2 T cell receptor beta chains from one specimen sequenced in a study of shared clonotypes between healthy human individuals. Libraries were prepared by immunoSEQ multiplex PCR; TCRdb keeps only in-frame clonotypes and omits some of them. The sample yields roughly 480,000 clones, 70% to 85% seen once. The sequenced material came from PBMCs. These receptor sequences come from a woman in her forties in good health. Some clones in this sample may be carry-over from other donors' samples.

This clone was picked up a small number of times. The chain has TRBV5-4 and TRBJ2-7, with 10 bases matching TRBD2. Trimming cost V 2 bases and J 4 bases; bases outside gene matches: 3. The germline CDR1 and CDR2 sequences are SGHNT and YYREEE (reference sequence). This CDR3 has 14 amino acids. The CDR3 is CASSLLAGRYEQYF. The DNA of the CDR3 is TGTGCCAGCAGCTTACTAGCGGGAAGATACGAGCAGTACTTC.

Regarding this clone: With a far larger clone one base away, a read error is the likely cause. The chain carries TRBV6-5 and TRBJ2-3; D remains ambiguous. Germline CDR1 reads MNHEY; CDR2 reads SVGAGI. V was shortened by 0 bases and J by 4 bases, with 5 bases between the two germline ends. The CDR3 is made up of 13 amino acids. The CDR3 nucleotides are TGTGCCAGCAGTTACTCAGAGGCAGATACGCAGTATTTT. Amino acid sequence: CASSYSEADTQYF.